This is a list of T cell receptor beta chains from one sample in a study of response to subunit inactivated influenza vaccine. TCRdb ran MiXCR on the RT-PCR reads and lists one entry per CDR3 protein. The sample includes just under 550,000 distinct CDR3 sequences, under 30% of them seen just once. These data also featured in a second study, about T cells expressing NK-cell markers.

Specimen: CD4+ T cells sorted from PBMCs, collected 11 to 12 days after vaccination. The receptor source for this set is a man between 45 and 60 years old who received an inactivated influenza vaccine. The CDR3 runs from the conserved cysteine through the conserved F or W. Fields, in order: J gene, V gene, clone size, D gene, CDR3 protein, CDR3 DNA. The D gene is left open where the match is weak. Where a row states a size, it is once, few, many or the class of an expanded clone; other rows omit it.

TRBJ2-3 TRBV5-1 few - CASSQPTGSTPDTQYF TGCGCCAGCAGCCAACCGACCGGGTCAACCCCGGATACGCAGTATTTT
TRBJ2-1 TRBV4-1 - TRBD2 CASSQVRAGLAGDNEQFF TGCGCCAGCAGCCAAGTGCGGGCGGGACTAGCGGGGGACAATGAGCAGTTCTTC
TRBJ1-2 TRBV27 few - CASRRADPVNYGYTF TGTGCCAGCCGCCGGGCCGACCCTGTAAACTATGGCTACACCTTC
TRBJ2-2 TRBV4-2 few - CASSRAGGLGNTGELFF TGTGCCAGCAGCCGCGCAGGGGGACTAGGGAACACCGGGGAGCTGTTTTTT
TRBJ2-5 TRBV7-9 - - CASSLVSGLGAETQYF TGTGCCAGCAGCTTAGTGTCGGGGCTAGGTGCAGAGACCCAGTACTTC
TRBJ1-4 TRBV5-1 - - CASSLTPPQTNEKLFF TGCGCCAGCAGCTTGACGCCACCTCAAACTAATGAAAAACTGTTTTTT
TRBJ2-7 TRBV20-1 - - CSARDPGNYEQYF TGCAGTGCTAGAGACCCGGGGAACTACGAGCAGTACTTC
TRBJ2-1 TRBV5-1 - TRBD2 CASSPLVAGSSYNEQFF TGCGCCAGCAGCCCGTTAGTAGCGGGAAGCTCCTACAATGAGCAGTTCTTC
TRBJ2-2 TRBV10-3 few TRBD1 CAISPQGARNTGELFF TGTGCCATCAGCCCACAGGGGGCGAGGAACACCGGGGAGCTGTTTTTT
TRBJ2-1 TRBV6-1 - TRBD2 CASSSRTSGVPSYNEQFF TGTGCCAGCAGTAGCCGGACTAGCGGGGTCCCCTCCTACAATGAGCAGTTCTTC
TRBJ1-4 TRBV6-5 - - CASTNSGEKLFF TGTGCCAGCACAAATTCGGGGGAAAAACTGTTTTTT
TRBJ1-1 TRBV10-3 - - CAIRKHTANTEAFF TGTGCCATCAGGAAGCACACGGCGAACACTGAAGCTTTCTTT
TRBJ2-1 TRBV7-2 few TRBD2 CASSLGTSGGPYFF TGTGCCAGCAGCTTAGGGACTTCGGGGGGGCCTTATTTCTTC
TRBJ2-5 TRBV11-3 once - CASSERDAQETQYF TGTGCCAGCAGCGAACGGGACGCCCAAGAGACCCAGTACTTC
TRBJ2-4 TRBV28 - - CASSLGGLIHIAKNIQYF TGTGCCAGCAGTTTGGGTGGACTCATACACATAGCCAAAAACATTCAGTACTTC
TRBJ2-7 TRBV18 - - CASSPISGSYEQYF TGTGCCAGCTCACCTATTAGCGGCTCCTACGAGCAGTACTTC
TRBJ1-1 TRBV29-1 few - CSVANGPEAFF TGCAGCGTTGCGAACGGACCTGAAGCTTTCTTT
TRBJ1-5 TRBV6-1 - TRBD1 CASNADRGLQPQHF TGTGCCAGCAATGCGGACAGGGGGCTTCAGCCCCAGCATTTT
TRBJ2-6 TRBV12-3/TRBV12-4 - TRBD2 CASSLAGLADGANVLTF TGTGCCAGCAGCCTGGCGGGACTAGCGGACGGGGCCAACGTCCTGACTTTC
TRBJ2-5 TRBV20-1 - - CSAVRDGGTAETQYF TGCAGTGCCGTTAGGGACGGAGGTACCGCGGAGACCCAGTACTTC
TRBJ1-2 TRBV7-2 - TRBD1 CASSATGVYGYTF TGTGCCAGCAGCGCTACAGGGGTCTATGGCTACACCTTC
TRBJ1-6 TRBV5-4 - TRBD1 CASSQGQGSYNSPLHF TGTGCCAGCAGCCAAGGACAGGGCTCCTATAATTCACCCCTCCACTTT
TRBJ2-3 TRBV10-3 - TRBD2 CAISLGTRRAADTQYF TGTGCCATCAGCCTGGGGACTAGAAGAGCCGCAGATACGCAGTATTTT
TRBJ2-7 TRBV11-2 - - CASSHTTGSYEQYF TGTGCCAGCAGCCATACCACGGGGTCCTACGAGCAGTACTTC
TRBJ2-2 TRBV20-1 - TRBD2 CSARGRVAGELFF TGCAGTGCTAGGGGGAGGGTGGCCGGGGAGCTGTTTTTT
TRBJ1-2 TRBV20-1 - TRBD1 CSARGGGASGYTF TGCAGTGCTAGAGGAGGGGGCGCGTCCGGCTACACCTTC
TRBJ2-2 TRBV6-5 few - CASRYFDTGELFF TGTGCCAGCAGGTACTTCGACACCGGGGAGCTGTTTTTT
TRBJ2-1 TRBV11-1 few - CASRHRTSGNEQFF TGTGCCAGCAGACATAGAACGTCGGGCAATGAGCAGTTCTTC
TRBJ1-2 TRBV28 - - CASSFTENYGYTF TGTGCCAGCAGCTTTACGGAGAACTATGGCTACACCTTC
TRBJ2-3 TRBV6-4 few TRBD1 CASSGWTGASTDTQYF TGTGCCAGTTCTGGGTGGACAGGGGCCAGCACAGATACGCAGTATTTT
TRBJ2-7 TRBV6-1 - - CASSGLGRPPGEQYF TGTGCCAGCAGTGGCCTGGGACGTCCCCCTGGGGAGCAGTACTTC
TRBJ2-3 TRBV12-5 - - CASAPSLGTQYF TGTGCTAGTGCCCCATCCCTTGGTACGCAGTATTTT
TRBJ1-1 TRBV29-1 - - CSGGAANTEAFF TGCAGCGGCGGGGCAGCGAACACTGAAGCTTTCTTT
TRBJ2-1 TRBV6-1 few - CASSTQTGGAYNEQFF TGTGCCAGCAGCACCCAAACAGGAGGGGCCTACAATGAGCAGTTCTTC
TRBJ1-5 TRBV20-1 - - CSANTGTGQPQHF TGCAGTGCTAATACAGGGACCGGGCAGCCCCAGCATTTT
TRBJ1-2 TRBV12-3/TRBV12-4 - - CASSLSDGRGYTF TGTGCCAGCAGTTTATCCGACGGTCGGGGCTACACCTTC
TRBJ2-2 TRBV20-1 few TRBD1 CSARVGGTGNTGELFF TGCAGTGCTAGAGTGGGCGGGACAGGAAACACCGGGGAGCTGTTTTTT